This TCR beta chain was sequenced in a study of metastatic and nonmetastatic thyroid tumors. Across the study: Where malignant and benign thyroid patients were concerned, repertoires were compared across blood and tumor or nodule tissue.

Germline CDR1 is MDHEN and CDR2 is SYDVKM. J gave up 4 bases and V 5 bases, and 12 bases lay outside the gene matches. This CDR3 is built from 17 residues. TCRdb recomputed clones from the PCR reads via MiXCR. The data contain about 15,000 clones, 25% of them singletons. This clone was counted between two and nine times. Other DNA sequences in the sample encode the same CDR3. Prior to thyroid surgery, none of the patients had received any treatment. The sequence came from a female donor with papillary thyroid cancer or a benign thyroid nodule (not recorded which). Some clones in this sample may be carry-over from other donors' samples. This rearrangement joins TRBV28 to TRBJ2-3, with 10 bases fitting TRBD2. The sequencing sample was made of adjacent normal tissue. The CDR3 loop is CASSPPSGSAQADTQYF. The CDR3 coding sequence is TGTGCCAGCAGTCCTCCTAGCGGGAGTGCACAAGCAGATACGCAGTATTTT.